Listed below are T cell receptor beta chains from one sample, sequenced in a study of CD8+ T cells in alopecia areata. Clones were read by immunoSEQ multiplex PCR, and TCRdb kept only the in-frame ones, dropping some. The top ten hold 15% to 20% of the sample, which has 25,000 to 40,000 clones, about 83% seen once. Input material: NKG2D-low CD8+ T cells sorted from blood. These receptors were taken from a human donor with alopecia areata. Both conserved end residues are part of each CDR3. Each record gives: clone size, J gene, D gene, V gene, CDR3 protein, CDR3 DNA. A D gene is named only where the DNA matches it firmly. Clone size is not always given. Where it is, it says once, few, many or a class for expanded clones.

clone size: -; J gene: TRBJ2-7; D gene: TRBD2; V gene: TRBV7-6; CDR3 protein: CASSAREAWEQYF; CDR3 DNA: TGTGCCAGCAGCGCCCGGGAGGCATGGGAGCAGTACTTC
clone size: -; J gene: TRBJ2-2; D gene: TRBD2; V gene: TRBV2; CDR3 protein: CASSEWLAGPGELFF; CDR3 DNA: TGTGCCAGCAGTGAATGGCTAGCGGGACCCGGGGAGCTGTTTTTT
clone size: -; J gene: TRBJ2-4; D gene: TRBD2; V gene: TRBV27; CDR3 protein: CASSASSGIQYF; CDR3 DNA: TGTGCCAGCAGTGCCTCTAGCGGCATTCAGTACTTC
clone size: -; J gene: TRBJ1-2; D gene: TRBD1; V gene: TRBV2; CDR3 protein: CAREDREDYGYTF; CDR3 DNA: TGTGCCAGGGAGGACAGGGAGGACTATGGCTACACCTTC
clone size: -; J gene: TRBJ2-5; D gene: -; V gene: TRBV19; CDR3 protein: CASSIVRQETQYF; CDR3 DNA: TGTGCCAGTAGTATTGTGCGTCAAGAGACCCAGTACTTC
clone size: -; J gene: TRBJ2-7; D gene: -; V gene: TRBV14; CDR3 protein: CASSRRGVGGRFSYEQYF; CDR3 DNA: TGTGCCAGCAGCCGGAGGGGAGTCGGGGGCAGATTCTCCTACGAGCAGTACTTC
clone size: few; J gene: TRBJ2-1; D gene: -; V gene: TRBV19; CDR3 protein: CASSLGTGYNEQFF; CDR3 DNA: TGTGCCAGTAGTTTGGGGACGGGATACAATGAGCAGTTCTTC
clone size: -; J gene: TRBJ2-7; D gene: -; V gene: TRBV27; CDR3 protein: CASTPGATYEQYF; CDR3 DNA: TGTGCCAGCACCCCAGGGGCTACCTACGAGCAGTACTTC
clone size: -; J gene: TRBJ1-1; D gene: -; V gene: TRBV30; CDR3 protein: CAWDTTGITEAFF; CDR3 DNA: TGTGCCTGGGATACTACAGGGATCACTGAAGCTTTCTTT
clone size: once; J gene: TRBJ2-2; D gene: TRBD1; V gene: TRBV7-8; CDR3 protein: CASSSSGTGSPGELFF; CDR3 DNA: TGTGCCAGCAGCTCATCCGGGACAGGGTCCCCCGGGGAGCTGTTTTTT
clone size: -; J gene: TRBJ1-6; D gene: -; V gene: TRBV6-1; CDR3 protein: CASSDSRDNSPLHF; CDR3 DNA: TGTGCCAGCAGTGACAGCAGAGATAATTCACCCCTCCACTTT
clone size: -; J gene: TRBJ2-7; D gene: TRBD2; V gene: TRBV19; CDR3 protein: CASSILAGYVYEQYF; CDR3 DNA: TGTGCCAGTAGTATCCTAGCGGGATACGTCTACGAGCAGTACTTC
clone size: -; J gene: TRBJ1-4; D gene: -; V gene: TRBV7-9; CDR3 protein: CASSLVGGTQVEKLFF; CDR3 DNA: TGTGCCAGCAGCTTAGTCGGGGGAACGCAGGTTGAAAAACTGTTTTTT
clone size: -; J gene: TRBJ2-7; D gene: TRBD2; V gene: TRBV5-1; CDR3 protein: CASRSGGLLYEQYF; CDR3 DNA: TGCGCCAGCAGGTCCGGGGGGTTGTTATACGAGCAGTACTTC
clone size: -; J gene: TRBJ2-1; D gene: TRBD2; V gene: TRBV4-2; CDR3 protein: CASSLLAGVVNEQFF; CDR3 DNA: TGTGCCAGCAGCCTTCTTGCGGGAGTGGTAAATGAGCAGTTCTTC
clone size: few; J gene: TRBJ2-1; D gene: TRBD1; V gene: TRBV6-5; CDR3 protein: CASSSGTGDYNEQFF; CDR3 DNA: TGTGCCAGCAGTTCCGGGACAGGGGACTACAATGAGCAGTTCTTC
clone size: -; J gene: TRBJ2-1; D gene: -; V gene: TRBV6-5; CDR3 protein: CASSRNPLSYNEQFF; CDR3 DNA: TGTGCCAGCAGCCGAAATCCCCTCTCCTACAATGAGCAGTTCTTC
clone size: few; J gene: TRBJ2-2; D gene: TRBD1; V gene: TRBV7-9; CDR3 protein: CASSLGTGDTGELFF; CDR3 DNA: TGTGCCAGCAGCCTGGGGACAGGGGACACCGGGGAGCTGTTTTTT
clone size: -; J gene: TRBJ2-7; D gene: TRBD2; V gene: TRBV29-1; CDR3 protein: CSVEGISSGPYEQYF; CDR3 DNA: TGCAGCGTTGAAGGTATATCTAGCGGTCCCTACGAGCAGTACTTC
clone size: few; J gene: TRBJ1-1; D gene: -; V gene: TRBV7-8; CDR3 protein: CASMQNTEAFF; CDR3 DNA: TGTGCCAGCATGCAGAACACTGAAGCTTTCTTT
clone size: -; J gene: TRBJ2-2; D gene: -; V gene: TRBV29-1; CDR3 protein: CSVEGRGTGELFF; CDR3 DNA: TGCAGCGTTGAAGGGCGGGGCACCGGGGAGCTGTTTTTT
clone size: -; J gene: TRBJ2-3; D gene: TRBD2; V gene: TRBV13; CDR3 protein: CASSLGSGETQYF; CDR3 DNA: TGTGCCAGCAGCTTAGGGAGCGGGGAGACGCAGTATTTT
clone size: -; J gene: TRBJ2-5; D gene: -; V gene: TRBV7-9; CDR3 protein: CASSNRLGDEETQYF; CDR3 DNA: TGTGCCAGCAGCAACCGGTTGGGAGATGAAGAGACCCAGTACTTC
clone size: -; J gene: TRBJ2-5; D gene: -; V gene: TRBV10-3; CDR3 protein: CAISESFVEEETQYF; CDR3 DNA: TGTGCCATCAGTGAAAGTTTTGTGGAAGAAGAGACCCAGTACTTC
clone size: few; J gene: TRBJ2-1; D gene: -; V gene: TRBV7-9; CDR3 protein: CASSLIGGRQGNEQFF; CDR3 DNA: TGTGCCAGCAGCTTAATAGGCGGGAGACAGGGCAATGAGCAGTTCTTC
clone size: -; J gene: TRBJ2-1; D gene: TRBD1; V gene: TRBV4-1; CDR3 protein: CASSQGQGRDEQFF; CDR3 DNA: TGCGCCAGCAGCCAGGGACAGGGAAGGGATGAGCAGTTCTTC
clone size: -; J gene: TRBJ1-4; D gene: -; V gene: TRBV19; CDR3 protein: CASRTGIEDEKLFF; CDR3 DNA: TGTGCCAGTAGAACCGGGATAGAAGACGAAAAACTGTTTTTT
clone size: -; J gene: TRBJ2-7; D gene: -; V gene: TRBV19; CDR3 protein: CASSGPAYEQYF; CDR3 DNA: TGTGCCAGTTCTGGACCGGCCTACGAGCAGTACTTC
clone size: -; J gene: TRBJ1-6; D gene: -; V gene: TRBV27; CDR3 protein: CASRPTVAGGYYNSPLHF; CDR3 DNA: TGTGCCAGCAGGCCCACCGTGGCCGGGGGGTACTATAATTCACCCCTCCACTTT
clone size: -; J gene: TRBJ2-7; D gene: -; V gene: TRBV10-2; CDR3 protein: CASRFGAGGYEQYF; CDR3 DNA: TGCGCCAGTAGATTCGGGGCCGGGGGTTACGAGCAGTACTTC
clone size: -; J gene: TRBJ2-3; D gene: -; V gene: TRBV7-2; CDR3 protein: CASSFMGDTQYF; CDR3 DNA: TGTGCCAGCAGCTTTATGGGGGATACGCAGTATTTT
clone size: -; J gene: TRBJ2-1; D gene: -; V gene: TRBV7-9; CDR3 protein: CASSLDDEQFF; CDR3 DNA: TGTGCCAGCAGCTTAGATGATGAGCAGTTCTTC
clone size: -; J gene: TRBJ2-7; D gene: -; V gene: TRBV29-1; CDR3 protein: CSVVESWGTTYEQYF; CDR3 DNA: TGCAGCGTGGTCGAATCGTGGGGCACGACCTACGAGCAGTACTTC
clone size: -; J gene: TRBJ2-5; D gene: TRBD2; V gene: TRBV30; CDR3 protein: CAWSVLGSGGSETQYF; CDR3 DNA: TGTGCCTGGAGTGTACTAGGTAGCGGGGGATCAGAGACCCAGTACTTC
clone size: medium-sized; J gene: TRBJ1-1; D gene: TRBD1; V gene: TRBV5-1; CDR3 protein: CASSLSPGGTEAFF; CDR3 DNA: TGCGCCAGCAGCTTGTCGCCAGGGGGGACTGAAGCTTTCTTT
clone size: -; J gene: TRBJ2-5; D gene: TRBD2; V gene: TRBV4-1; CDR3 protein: CASSPLGGGLAGETQYF; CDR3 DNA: TGCGCCAGCAGCCCGTTGGGCGGTGGACTAGCGGGAGAGACCCAGTACTTC
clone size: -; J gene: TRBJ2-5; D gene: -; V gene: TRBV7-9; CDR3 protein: CASSSGGTEVQETQYF; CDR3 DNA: TGTGCCAGCAGCTCTGGAGGGACAGAGGTCCAAGAGACCCAGTACTTC
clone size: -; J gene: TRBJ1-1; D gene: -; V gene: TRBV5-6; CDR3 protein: CASSFSREAFF; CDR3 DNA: TGTGCCAGCAGCTTCTCGAGGGAAGCTTTCTTT
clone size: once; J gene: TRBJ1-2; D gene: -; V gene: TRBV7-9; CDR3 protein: CASSGGPYGYTF; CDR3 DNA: TGTGCCAGCAGCGGGGGACCTTATGGCTACACCTTC
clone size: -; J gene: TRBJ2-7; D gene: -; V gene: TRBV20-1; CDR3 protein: CSGRGSYEQYF; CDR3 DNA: TGCAGTGGACGGGGGAGCTACGAGCAGTACTTC
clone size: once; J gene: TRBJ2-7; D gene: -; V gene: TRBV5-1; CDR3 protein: CASSLARVRETYEQYF; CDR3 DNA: TGCGCCAGCAGCTTGGCCCGGGTGAGGGAGACCTACGAGCAGTACTTC